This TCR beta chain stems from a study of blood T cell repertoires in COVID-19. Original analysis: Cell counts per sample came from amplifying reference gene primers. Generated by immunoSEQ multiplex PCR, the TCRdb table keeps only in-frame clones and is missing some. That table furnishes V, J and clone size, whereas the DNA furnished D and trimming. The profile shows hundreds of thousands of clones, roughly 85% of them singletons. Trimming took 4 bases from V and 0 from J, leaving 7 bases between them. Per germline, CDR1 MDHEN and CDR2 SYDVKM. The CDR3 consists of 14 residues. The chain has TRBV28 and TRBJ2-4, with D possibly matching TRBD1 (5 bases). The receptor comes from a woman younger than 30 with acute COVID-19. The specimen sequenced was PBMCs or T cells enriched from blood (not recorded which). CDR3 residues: CASSSQGAKNIQYF. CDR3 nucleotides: TGTGCCAGCAGTTCCCAGGGAGCCAAAAACATTCAGTACTTC. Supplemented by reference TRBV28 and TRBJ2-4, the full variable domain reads DVKVTQSSRYLVKRTGEKVFLECVQDMDHENMFWYRQDPGLGLRLIYFSYDVKMKEKGDIPEGYSVSREKKERFSLILESASTNQTSMYLCASSSQGAKNIQYFGAGTRLSVL.